This T cell receptor beta chain originates from a study of OX40 agonist ivuxolimab in advanced cancers. Overall study findings and caveats: The antigen specificity of the peripheral T cells (those that were expanded) was not determined. Doses of 0.1 to 3.0 mg/kg were accompanied by clonal expansion of CD4+ and CD8+ blood T cells by week 6. Among T cells, CD8+ cells averaged more expanded clones than CD4+ cells.

Germline V gene sequence: CDR1 SGDLS, CDR2 YYNGEE. The V and J ends lost 4 bases and 6 bases, in that order; junction bases with no gene match: 5. The CDR3 has 14 amino acids. Method: immunoSEQ multiplex PCR; TCRdb's copy keeps in-frame clones and lacks some. The table lists 30,000 to 45,000 clones, around nine tenths of them singletons, with about 13% in the top ten. Peripheral blood came from all dose cohorts at three timepoints. Notes on this clone: Its antigen is currently unknown.

This clonotype was obtained from an adult with an advanced solid tumor such as melanoma, head and neck, liver or kidney cancer. The chain is built from TRBV9 and TRBJ2-1; 9 nucleotides agree with TRBD2. This sample comprised CD4+ or CD8+ T cells sorted from blood, obtained in a trial of the OX40 agonist ivuxolimab. CDR3 nucleotide sequence: TGTGCCAGCAGCCTGGGACTAGCTCCCAATGAGCAGTTCTTC. It codes for CASSLGLAPNEQFF.